This T cell receptor (beta chain) was sequenced in a study of molecular identifiers for immune sequencing clone quantification. Study-level information: Replicate RNA came from 20,000 or 100,000 naive CD8 cells and was split five ways, and four parts were sequenced. Study outcomes and limitations: Highly expanded clones may be undercounted when identical TCR molecules share barcodes. For effector cells, clones above 20 RNA copies held over 99% of molecules; for naive cells, under 1%.

The sample holds many counts of this clonotype. What it binds is unknown. TCRdb passed the PCR reads through MiXCR, listing each CDR3 protein once. The profile covers around 470,000 distinct CDR3 sequences, with around 23% appearing a single time and approximately 0.8% taken by the ten largest. Sorted naive CD8 T cells were those defined as CD8+CD4-CCR7+CD45RA+. Trimming took 1 base from V and 0 from J, leaving 7 bases between them. This CDR3 has 13 amino acids. Germline V gene sequence: CDR1 DFQATT, CDR2 SNEGSKA (reference sequence). The material sequenced was naive CD8+ T cells from blood, with Jurkat cell RNA spiked in. Specified subset: FACS-sorted CD8+CD4-CCR7+CD45RA+ naive T cells. The chain has TRBV20-1 and TRBJ2-7; D is ambiguous. The sequence derives from a human donor in good health. Some libraries in this study had Jurkat cell RNA spiked in. The CDR3 region has the DNA TGCAGTGCTAGAGGTATATCCTCCTACGAGCAGTACTTC. Its protein is CSARGISSYEQYF.